This T cell receptor (beta chain) was obtained from a study of T cells in localized non-small cell lung cancer. The germline V gene has CDR1 ENHRY and CDR2 SYGVKD. The CDR3 runs 15 residues. Trimming left V 3 bases short and J 2 bases short, with 11 bases between. Clones were read by immunoSEQ multiplex PCR, and TCRdb kept only the in-frame ones, dropping some. In the table there are more than 40,000 clones, 70% to 90% of which are singletons. The sequencing used PBMCs, collected before any cancer treatment. The chain has TRBV10-3 and TRBJ1-3; unclear D gene. The sequence was collected from a man aged 35 to 69 with stage II lung adenocarcinoma. For the CDR3, the DNA is TGTGCCATCAGTGACCAAAAGGGTGCTGGAAACACCATATATTTT. Translation: CAISDQKGAGNTIYF.